This entry features one T cell receptor beta chain sequence. Its antigen remains unknown. The junction had 12 bases not matched to a gene; V was cut back by 0 bases and J by 1 base. The germline V gene has CDR1 SGHKS and CDR2 YYEKEE (reference sequence). This CDR3 has 18 amino acids. It was with 60 Vbeta and 13 Jbeta primers that the PCR ran. The protocol was immunoSEQ multiplex PCR, while the TCRdb copy is restricted to in-frame clones and leaves out a portion. The table has roughly 160,000 clones, roughly 85% seen once. The data stem from a study of cytomegalovirus exposure and HLA in healthy donors. Across the study: Among 350 to 500 genotyped donors, around 80% fell in the Caucasian-associated ancestry cluster. Whole-study results and caveats: High sensitivity and specificity were reportedly achieved when the classifier diagnosed cytomegalovirus status. As a later analysis showed, a missense DCLRE1C variant was linked to trimming of TCR beta V- and J-genes.

The sequence came from a woman aged 25 to 39 in good health and CMV-seronegative. The chain couples TRBV5-5 to TRBJ2-7, with 8 bases lining up with TRBD2. The source material was PBMCs. The CDR3 sequence is CASSLEIPWTSRSYEQYF. The DNA for the CDR3 is TGTGCCAGCAGCTTGGAGATCCCCTGGACTAGCCGATCCTACGAGCAGTACTTC.